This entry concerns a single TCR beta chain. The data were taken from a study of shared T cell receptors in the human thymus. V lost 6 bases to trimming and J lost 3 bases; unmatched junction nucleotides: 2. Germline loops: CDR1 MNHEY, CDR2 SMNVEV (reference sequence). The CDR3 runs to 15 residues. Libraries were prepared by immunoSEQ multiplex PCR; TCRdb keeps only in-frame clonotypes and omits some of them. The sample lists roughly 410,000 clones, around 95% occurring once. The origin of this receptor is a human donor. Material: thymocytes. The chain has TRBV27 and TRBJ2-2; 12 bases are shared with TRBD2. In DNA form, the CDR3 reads TGTGCCAGCAGCGGACTAGCGGGGTACACCGGGGAGCTGTTTTTT. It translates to CASSGLAGYTGELFF.